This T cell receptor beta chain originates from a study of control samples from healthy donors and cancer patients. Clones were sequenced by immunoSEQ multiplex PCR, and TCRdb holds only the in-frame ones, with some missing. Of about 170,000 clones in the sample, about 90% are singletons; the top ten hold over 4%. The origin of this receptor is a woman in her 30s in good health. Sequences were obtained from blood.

The chain's CDR3 is CASSLALGTSETQYF. The CDR3 coding sequence is TGTGCCAGCAGCTTAGCTTTAGGGACTTCAGAGACCCAGTACTTC. The J gene is TRBJ2-5, the V gene TRBV11-1; D is perhaps TRBD2 (6 bases). Germline V gene sequence: CDR1 SGHAT, CDR2 FQDESV (reference sequence). V was shortened by 0 bases and J by 4 bases, with 12 bases between the two germline ends. The CDR3 spans 15 residues.